Listed here is a single T cell receptor beta chain. Its target is not known. Measured with immunoSEQ multiplex PCR; TCRdb has only the in-frame clones, and not every one. The sample includes 34,000 or so clones, approximately 94% of them seen just once. This CDR3 contains 18 residues. J gave up 1 base and V 1 base, and 6 bases lay outside the gene matches. Germline V gene lookup returns CDR1 SGHRS and CDR2 YFSETQ. This sample stems from a study of circulating and synovial CD4+ cells in juvenile arthritis. Study findings and constraints: Measured synovium overlap likely understates the true shared repertoire. Compared with bulk blood, circulating pathogenic-like lymphocytes shared substantially more CDR3 sequences with synovial T cells. CPL versus bulk CD4 samples: T cell genome counts differed by at least an order of magnitude.

Sequenced samples came from active juvenile idiopathic arthritis patients. This TCR was sampled from a human donor with juvenile idiopathic arthritis. The sample comprised CD4+ T cells from blood. This chain links TRBV5-1 with TRBJ2-1; 12 nucleotides agree with TRBD2. CDR3 DNA sequence: TGCGCCAGCAGCTTGAGTAGGACTAGCGGGGTTTCCTACAATGAGCAGTTCTTC. Translating gives CASSLSRTSGVSYNEQFF.